A selection of T cell receptor beta chains follows, all from one sample in a study of blood T cell repertoires in COVID-19. Repertoires were generated with immunoSEQ multiplex PCR, while TCRdb's copy carries only in-frame clones and drops some. The sample holds some 140,000 clones, about 90% seen once. What was sequenced was peripheral blood. All receptors derive from a man aged 45-65 years with acute or convalescent COVID-19. The CDR3 runs from the conserved cysteine through the conserved F or W.

V gene	CDR3 length	J gene	CDR3 protein
TRBV9	15	TRBJ1-4	CASSVQGSSNEKLFF
TRBV7-8	16	TRBJ1-6	CASSSTSTGFDSPLHF
TRBV19	15	TRBJ2-3	CASSARQDSTDTQYF
TRBV4-3	15	TRBJ1-2	CASSQGLGAYYGYTF
TRBV7-7	14	TRBJ2-5	CASSPQGAQETQYF
TRBV7-8	16	TRBJ2-1	CASSLASKRGYNEQFF
TRBV6-5	13	TRBJ2-7	CASSPRTGNEQYF
TRBV18	14	TRBJ1-5	CASALTDQNKPQHF
TRBV19	15	TRBJ1-5	CASSMGGTGNQPQHF
TRBV7-2	16	TRBJ1-1	CASSLLGGGANTEAFF
TRBV28	15	TRBJ1-2	CASRGFFQINYGYTF
TRBV2	16	TRBJ2-1	CASSGAELGRGNEQFF
TRBV10-3	14	TRBJ1-1	CAISLTAGNTEAFF
TRBV21-1	16	TRBJ2-2	CASSIRGPIDTGELFF
TRBV18	13	TRBJ1-5	CASSPSQVQPQHF
TRBV6-6	21	TRBJ2-4	CASSPHHRDRAGGSAKNIQYF
TRBV5-8	15	TRBJ1-5	CASSFNQGAQQPQHF
TRBV6-5	14	TRBJ1-3	CASSSAGTGNTIYF
TRBV27	13	TRBJ2-2	CASSFRFTGELFF
TRBV28	15	TRBJ2-3	CASSLGGRGTDTQYF
TRBV11-3	12	TRBJ2-2	CASGPNTGELFF
TRBV6-2/TRBV6-3	13	TRBJ2-5	CASSSWTGETQYF
TRBV21-1	16	TRBJ1-5	CASSISRDRGLQPQHF
TRBV5-5	15	TRBJ1-5	CASSSFRGSNQPQHF
TRBV29-1	11	TRBJ2-3	CSHSGRDTQYF
TRBV24-1	17	TRBJ2-5	CATSDWGGQGAGETQYF
TRBV7-6	15	TRBJ2-2	CASSPKLAFAGELFF
TRBV29-1	13	TRBJ1-4	CSVGPRTNEKLFF
TRBV18	13	TRBJ1-2	CASSPDREAGYTF
TRBV3-1/TRBV3-2	17	TRBJ1-2	CASSQEDRGKSDYGYTF
TRBV7-3	16	TRBJ2-1	CASSLTGQGVRNEQFF
TRBV6-6	11	TRBJ2-3	CASRLGNTQYF
TRBV7-2	16	TRBJ1-1	CASSLEAGGGNTEAFF
TRBV9	15	TRBJ2-1	CASSSQSSSYNEQFF
TRBV19	16	TRBJ2-2	CASSILAGANTGELFF
TRBV11-2	13	TRBJ1-1	CASSLQENTEAFF
TRBV7-9	15	TRBJ2-7	CASSSSLAGHYEQYF
TRBV3-1/TRBV3-2	15	TRBJ1-5	CASSQDGGSPQPQHF
TRBV6-5	14	TRBJ2-7	CASRDDRESYEQYF
TRBV19	13	TRBJ2-7	CASSIGGSYEQYF
TRBV7-2	14	TRBJ2-1	CASSLGTSRSPQFF
TRBV12-3/TRBV12-4	13	TRBJ1-1	CASRYDTNTEAFF
TRBV29-1	13	TRBJ2-7	CSVSRDRGPEQYF